This T cell receptor (beta chain) was captured in a study of shared clonotypes between healthy human individuals. Findings of the study overall: The naive CD4 repertoires of a handful of donors were compared, and around 4.7% of clonotypes were shared. At large depth, rarefaction still showed sorted-subset sequencing to be incomplete. Among non-shared clonotypes, generation probabilities were lower than among those shared by all four donors.

A word on this clone: The target antigen is unknown.

The data were produced by immunoSEQ multiplex PCR, yet TCRdb's version contains in-frame clones alone and is incomplete. This table has more than 1.2 million clones, roughly 98.5% appearing once. J gave up 3 bases and V 1 base, and 4 bases lay outside the gene matches. The length of the CDR3 is 16 residues. Germline V CDR1 and CDR2: SGHAT, FQNNGV. This TCR was sampled from a man aged 25-45 years in good health. The rearrangement joins TRBV11-2 to TRBJ2-2, with 8 bases that match TRBD1. The specimen was naive CD4+ T cells sorted from blood. As for subset: CD45RA+ positively selected. For the CDR3, the DNA is TGTGCCAGCAGCTTAGCTGACAGGGGTTACACCGGGGAGCTGTTTTTT. Residues: CASSLADRGYTGELFF.